These 13 T cell receptor beta chains originate from one sample sequenced in a study of blood T cell repertoires in COVID-19. Sequencing used immunoSEQ multiplex PCR; TCRdb keeps in-frame clones, though not all of them. Counted here are approximately 210,000 clones, 90% to 95% occurring once; the ten biggest clones make up approximately 1.2%. Sequencing used peripheral blood. These TCRs come from a man aged 25-45 years with acute or convalescent COVID-19.

J is TRBJ1-1 and V is TRBV4-1, with TRBD1 as a possible D gene (5 bases). V was shortened by 2 bases and J by 2 bases, with 15 bases between the two germline ends. Per germline, CDR1 MGHRA and CDR2 YSYEKL. The CDR3 is 16 residues long. CDR3 loop: CASSQLPRQRNTEAFF. The CDR3 nucleotides read TGCGCCAGCAGCCAATTACCCCGACAGAGAAACACTGAAGCTTTCTTT.

This clone was observed a few times. This rearrangement joins TRBV28 to TRBJ1-3; the D gene is possibly TRBD1 (6 bases). CDR1 and CDR2 (germline): MDHEN, SYDVKM. V lost 5 bases and J 0 bases, leaving 14 bases between the germline ends. The CDR3 covers 16 residues. CDR3 protein: CASSTGTYISGNTIYF. CDR3 sequence (DNA): TGTGCCAGCAGTACCGGGACATATATCTCTGGAAACACCATATATTTT.

This chain joins TRBV29-1 and TRBJ2-7, with TRBD1 as a possible D gene (5 bases). This CDR3 has 13 amino acids. V was clipped by 3 bases and J by 4 bases, with 13 bases between them. The V gene's germline CDR1 is SQVTM and CDR2 ANQGSEA. The CDR3: CSVDFGRAYEQYF. CDR3 DNA: TGCAGCGTTGACTTCGGCAGGGCTTACGAGCAGTACTTC.

The chain recombines TRBV24-1 with TRBJ2-2; D is uncertain. The germline V and J ends were trimmed by 4 bases and 6 bases, with 8 bases remaining between them. The CDR3 runs to 13 residues. Germline-derived CDR1 and CDR2 are KGHDR and SFDVKD. The CDR3 region is CATSDLEAGELFF. In nucleotides, the CDR3 is TGTGCCACCAGTGACCTAGAGGCCGGGGAGCTGTTTTTT.

The J gene is TRBJ2-1, the V gene TRBV5-1, with 11 bases matching TRBD2. The germline CDR1 and CDR2 sequences are SGHRS and YFSETQ. CDR3 length: 17 residues. J lost 8 bases, V lost 1 base, and 11 bases had no gene match. This chain's CDR3 is CASSLRLAGGPGDEQFF. CDR3 coding DNA: TGCGCCAGCAGCTTGAGGCTAGCGGGGGGCCCAGGGGATGAGCAGTTCTTC. Looking up the rest from reference TRBV5-1 and TRBJ2-1 gives the full variable domain: KAGVTQTPRYLIKTRGQQVTLSCSPISGHRSVSWYQQTPGQGLQFLFEYFSETQRNKGNFPGRFSGRQFSNSRSEMNVSTLELGDSALYLCASSLRLAGGPGDEQFFGPGTRLTVL.

This clone was seen a single time. The rearrangement links TRBV11-2 to TRBJ2-2; 9 positions agree with TRBD2. From germline, CDR1 is SGHAT and CDR2 FQNNGV. The CDR3 totals 15 residues. Trimming cost V 6 bases and J 3 bases; bases outside gene matches: 5. The CDR3 spells CASRRTSVDTGELFF. CDR3 nucleotide sequence: TGTGCCAGCAGGCGGACTAGCGTTGACACCGGGGAGCTGTTTTTT.

V is TRBV5-1 and J is TRBJ2-1; 9 bases match TRBD2. V shed 4 bases and J 5 bases; nucleotides not matched to a gene: 13. Per germline, CDR1 SGHRS and CDR2 YFSETQ. The CDR3 sequence is 17 residues long. CDR3 sequence: CASSRMSSGNSNNEQFF. For the CDR3, the DNA is TGCGCCAGCAGCCGGATGTCTAGCGGGAACTCGAACAATGAGCAGTTCTTC. The full variable domain, in which reference TRBV5-1 and TRBJ2-1 provide the parts outside the CDR3, is KAGVTQTPRYLIKTRGQQVTLSCSPISGHRSVSWYQQTPGQGLQFLFEYFSETQRNKGNFPGRFSGRQFSNSRSEMNVSTLELGDSALYLCASSRMSSGNSNNEQFFGPGTRLTVL.

The genes are TRBV6-5 and TRBJ1-2; TRBD1 aligns across 8 bases. Trimming took 6 bases from V and 4 from J; bases not matched to a gene: 10. CDR3 size: 15 residues. CDR1 is MNHEY, CDR2 SVGAGI, per germline. In DNA, the CDR3 is TGTGCCAGCAGCCCAGGACAGGGCAAGGGCTATGGCTACACCTTC. Translated, it gives CASSPGQGKGYGYTF.

V is TRBV7-9 and J is TRBJ2-1; 10 bases fit TRBD2. V dropped 6 bases and J dropped 5; count of bases not matched to a gene: 10. Looked up from germline, CDR1 is SEHNR and CDR2 is FQNEAQ (reference sequence). CDR3 size: 16 residues. The CDR3, as DNA: TGTGCCAGCAGTCCCAGGACTAGCGGAAGACACAATGAGCAGTTCTTC. Translation: CASSPRTSGRHNEQFF.

This clone was detected only once. This chain joins TRBV6-5 and TRBJ1-2; 7 positions agree with TRBD1. The V gene end was trimmed by 2 bases and the J gene end by 5 bases; junction bases not matched to a gene: 8. Germline V gene lookup returns CDR1 MNHEY and CDR2 SVGAGI. This CDR3 has 15 residues. The CDR3 loop is CASSYEGASGYGYTF. The CDR3 coding sequence is TGTGCCAGCAGTTACGAGGGGGCTTCGGGGTATGGCTACACCTTC.

The J gene is TRBJ1-6, the V gene TRBV28; 10 positions match TRBD1. Per germline, CDR1 MDHEN and CDR2 SYDVKM. The CDR3 consists of 15 residues. The junction had 1 base not matched to a gene; V was cut back by 1 base and J by 7 bases. The CDR3 loop is CASSLLTGGNSPLHF. The CDR3 DNA reads TGTGCCAGCAGTTTATTGACAGGGGGCAATTCACCCCTCCACTTT.

This sequence joins TRBV6-5 and TRBJ2-7; TRBD1 is a possible D gene (6 bases). Germline V gene data show CDR1 as MNHEY and CDR2 as SVGAGI. The CDR3 runs 14 residues. Deletions cut 4 bases from V and 2 bases from J, with 12 bases between. In nucleotides, the CDR3 is TGTGCCAGCAGTTCCATGACAGGCACCTACGAGCAGTACTTC. This translates into CASSSMTGTYEQYF.

The rearrangement links TRBV11-2 to TRBJ2-5, with 9 bases lining up with TRBD1. The CDR3 spans 16 residues. Germline V gene sequence: CDR1 SGHAT, CDR2 FQNNGV. V lost 3 bases to trimming and J lost 5 bases; unmatched junction nucleotides: 10. CDR3 amino acids: CASSFTAQGARETQYF. The CDR3 DNA reads TGTGCCAGCAGCTTCACAGCACAGGGGGCCCGGGAGACCCAGTACTTC.